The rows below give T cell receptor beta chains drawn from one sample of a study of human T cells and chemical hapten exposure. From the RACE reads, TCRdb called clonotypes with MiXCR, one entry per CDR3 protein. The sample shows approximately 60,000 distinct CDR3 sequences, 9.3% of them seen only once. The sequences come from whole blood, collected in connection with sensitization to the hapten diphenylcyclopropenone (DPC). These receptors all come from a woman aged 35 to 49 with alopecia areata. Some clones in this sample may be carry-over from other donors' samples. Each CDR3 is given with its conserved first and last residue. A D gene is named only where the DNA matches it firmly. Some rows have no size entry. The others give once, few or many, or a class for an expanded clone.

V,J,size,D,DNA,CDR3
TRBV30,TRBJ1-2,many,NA,TGTGCCTGGAGTGTAACGGCCGGGGGGTATGGCTACACCTTC,CAWSVTAGGYGYTF
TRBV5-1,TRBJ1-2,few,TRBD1,TGCGCCAGCAGCCCAGGGACAGGGGGCTACACCTTC,CASSPGTGGYTF
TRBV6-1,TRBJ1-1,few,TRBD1,TGTGCCAGCAGTATCCGGGACAGGAACACTGAAGCTTTCTTT,CASSIRDRNTEAFF
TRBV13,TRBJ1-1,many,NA,TGTGCCAGCAGCTTAGGGGAACTAGGTTCCACTGAAGCTTTCTTT,CASSLGELGSTEAFF
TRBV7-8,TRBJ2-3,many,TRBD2,TGTGCCAGCAAGCCTAAGGTAGCGGGAACCTCGGATACGCAGTATTTT,CASKPKVAGTSDTQYF
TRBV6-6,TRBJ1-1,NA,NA,TGTGCCAGCAGAAACCTGGGGCAGGGGTCCATGAACACTGAAGCTTTCTTT,CASRNLGQGSMNTEAFF
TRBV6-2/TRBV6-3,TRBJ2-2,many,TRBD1,TGTGCCAGCAGTTATACAGGGGACACCGGGGAGCTGTTTTTT,CASSYTGDTGELFF
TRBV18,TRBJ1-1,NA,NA,TGTGCCAGCTCACCCCCAGAGGGACTGAAGACTGAAGCTTTCTTT,CASSPPEGLKTEAFF
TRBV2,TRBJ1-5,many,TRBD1,TGTGCCAGCAGCGGACAGGGCCACAATCAGCCCCAGCATTTT,CASSGQGHNQPQHF
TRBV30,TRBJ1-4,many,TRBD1,TGTGCCTGGAGTGCAGGGACAGGGACTAATGAAAAACTGTTTTTT,CAWSAGTGTNEKLFF
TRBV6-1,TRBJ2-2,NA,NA,TGTGCCAGCAGTGAAGAGAACCTGAACACCGGGGAGCTGTTTTTT,CASSEENLNTGELFF
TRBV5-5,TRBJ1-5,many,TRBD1,TGTGCCAGCAGCTCAGACAGGGTTGGGCAGCCCCAGCATTTT,CASSSDRVGQPQHF
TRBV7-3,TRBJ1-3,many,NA,TGTGCCAGCAGCTTGACAGCTGGAAACACCATATATTTT,CASSLTAGNTIYF
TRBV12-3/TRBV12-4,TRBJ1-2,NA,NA,TGTGCCAGCAGGTCTCTCCGCCCCCCGGGACCCTTCTATGGCTACACCTTC,CASRSLRPPGPFYGYTF
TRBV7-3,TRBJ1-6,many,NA,TGTGCCAGCAGCGCATCGCCAGGGAATTCACCCCTCCACTTT,CASSASPGNSPLHF
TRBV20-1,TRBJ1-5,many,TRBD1,TGCAGTGCTTTTGACCAACAGGGGTTTAGCAATCAGCCCCAGCATTTT,CSAFDQQGFSNQPQHF
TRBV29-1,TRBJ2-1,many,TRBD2,TGCAGCGTGGGACTAGCGGGGGGTATAAGAAATGAGCAGTTCTTC,CSVGLAGGIRNEQFF
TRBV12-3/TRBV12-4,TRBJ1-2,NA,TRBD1,TGTGCCAGCCGCCCTGGGACAGGTAGAAGCTATGGCTACACCTTC,CASRPGTGRSYGYTF
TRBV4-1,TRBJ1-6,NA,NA,TGCGCCAGCAGCCAACTCCTAAATTCACCCCTCCACTTT,CASSQLLNSPLHF
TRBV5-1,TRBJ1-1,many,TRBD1,TGCGCCAGCAGCTTGAATCCAGGGGGGAGTCACGCTGAAGCTTTCTTT,CASSLNPGGSHAEAFF
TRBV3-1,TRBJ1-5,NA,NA,TGTGCCAGCAGCCAACACACTAATCAGCCCCAGCATTTT,CASSQHTNQPQHF
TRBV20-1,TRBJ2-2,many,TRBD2,TGCAGTGCTAGAGCCCGGGACTATCGGGTCCCCGGGGAGCTGTTTTTT,CSARARDYRVPGELFF
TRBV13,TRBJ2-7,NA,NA,TGTGCCAGCAGCTTAGGTCGGGCCTACGAGCAGTACTTC,CASSLGRAYEQYF
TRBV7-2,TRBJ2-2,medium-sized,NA,TGTGCCAGCAGCCCGGCCCACACCGGGGAGCTGTTTTTT,CASSPAHTGELFF
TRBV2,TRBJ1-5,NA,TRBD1,TGTGCCAGCTGCGGACAGGGGGCGGTTCAGCCCCAGCATTTT,CASCGQGAVQPQHF
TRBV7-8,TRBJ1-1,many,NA,TGTGCCAGCAGCTTAATTAGCCGGAGGAACACTGAAGCTTTCTTT,CASSLISRRNTEAFF
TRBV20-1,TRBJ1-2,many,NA,TGCAGTGCTAGAAGGACCCAAGGGGGGGAAGGGGACTCTTATGGCTACACCTTC,CSARRTQGGEGDSYGYTF
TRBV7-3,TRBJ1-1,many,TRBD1,TGTGCCAGCAGCATGAACTCCGGGACAGGGGGATCTGAAGCTTTCTTT,CASSMNSGTGGSEAFF
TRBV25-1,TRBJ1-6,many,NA,TGTGCCAGCAGTGAGTGGCAGGGTAATTCACCCCTCCACTTT,CASSEWQGNSPLHF
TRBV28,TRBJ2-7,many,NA,TGTGCCAGCAGTTTACCCGGGGGGCCCTACGAGCAGTACTTC,CASSLPGGPYEQYF
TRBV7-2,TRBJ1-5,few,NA,TGTGCCAGCAGTTGGAACCCGACGGGCCAGCCCCAGCATTTT,CASSWNPTGQPQHF
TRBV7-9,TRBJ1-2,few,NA,TGTGCCAGCAGCTTCGCAGGTGCTAACTATGGCTACACCTTC,CASSFAGANYGYTF
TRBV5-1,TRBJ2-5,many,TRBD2,TGCGCCAGCAGTCATGGACTAGCGGGGGAAGAGACCCAGTACTTC,CASSHGLAGEETQYF
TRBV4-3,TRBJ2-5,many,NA,TGCGCCAGCAGCCCCCGGGCAGACCAAGAGACCCAGTACTTC,CASSPRADQETQYF
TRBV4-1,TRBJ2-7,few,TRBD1,TGCGCCAGCAGCCACGGGACAGGTTTCTACGAGCAGTACTTC,CASSHGTGFYEQYF
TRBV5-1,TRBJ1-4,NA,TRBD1,TGCGCCAGCAGCTTGTCCGGGACAGTGAATGAAAAACTGTTTTTT,CASSLSGTVNEKLFF
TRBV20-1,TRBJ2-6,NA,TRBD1,TGCAGTGCTAGAGATTTAGGGGGCGTGAGCTCTGGGGCCAACGTCCTGACTTTC,CSARDLGGVSSGANVLTF
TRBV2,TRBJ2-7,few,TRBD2,TGTGCCAGCAGTAATAGCGGGGTCTACGAGCAGTACTTC,CASSNSGVYEQYF
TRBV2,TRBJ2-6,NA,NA,TGTGCCAGCAGCAGACAGGCCCCATACTCTGGGGCCAACGTCCTGACTTTC,CASSRQAPYSGANVLTF
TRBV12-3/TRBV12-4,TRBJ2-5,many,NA,TGTGCCAGCAGTTCTCGGGAGACCCAGTACTTC,CASSSRETQYF
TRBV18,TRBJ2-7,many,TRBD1,TGTGCCAGCTCACCCGGACAGGGAGCCTACGAGCAGTACTTC,CASSPGQGAYEQYF
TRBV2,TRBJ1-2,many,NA,TGTGCCAGCAGTGAAGCGCACAGCCCGGACTATGGCTACACCTTC,CASSEAHSPDYGYTF
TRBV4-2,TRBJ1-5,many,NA,TGTGCCAGCAGCCAAGACGGGAGTAGCAATCAGCCCCAGCATTTT,CASSQDGSSNQPQHF
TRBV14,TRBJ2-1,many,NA,TGTGCCAGCAGCCAAGATGCGGGGGCTCGGGATGAGCAGTTCTTC,CASSQDAGARDEQFF
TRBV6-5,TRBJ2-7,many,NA,TGTGCCAGCAGTCCGCTCGGGGGTGTATCCTACGAGCAGTACTTC,CASSPLGGVSYEQYF
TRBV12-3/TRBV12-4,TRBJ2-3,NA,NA,TGTGCCAGCAGGCTGCATGGGTTAGATACGCAGTATTTT,CASRLHGLDTQYF
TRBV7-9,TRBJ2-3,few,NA,TGTGCCAGCACCACTACAGACACAGATACGCAGTATTTT,CASTTTDTDTQYF
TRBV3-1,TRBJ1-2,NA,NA,TGTGCCAGCAGCCAAGTGGCCCCTAGTACTAACTATGGCTACACCTTC,CASSQVAPSTNYGYTF
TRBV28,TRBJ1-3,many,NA,TGTGCCAGCAGCATTACCGGGACGGTAAAAGGAAACACCATATATTTT,CASSITGTVKGNTIYF
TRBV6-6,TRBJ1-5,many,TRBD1,TGTGCCAGCAGTTATCAGGGGGGCAATCAGCCCCAGCATTTT,CASSYQGGNQPQHF
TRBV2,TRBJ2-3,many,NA,TGTGCCAGCAGTCGAGCTAGGCCGGTCACAGATACGCAGTATTTT,CASSRARPVTDTQYF
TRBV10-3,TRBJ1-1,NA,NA,TGTGCCATCAGAGAGACCAACGGACAGATGAACACTGAAGCTTTCTTT,CAIRETNGQMNTEAFF
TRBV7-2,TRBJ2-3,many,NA,TGTGCCAGCAGCTTACTAACTAGCACAGATACGCAGTATTTT,CASSLLTSTDTQYF
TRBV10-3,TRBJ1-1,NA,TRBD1,TGTGCCATCAGTGAGGGCCAGGGGGGACAAGCTTTCTTT,CAISEGQGGQAFF
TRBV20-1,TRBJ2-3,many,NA,TGCAGTGCGCTGGGGGGGCCGCCTCTTAGCACAGATACGCAGTATTTT,CSALGGPPLSTDTQYF
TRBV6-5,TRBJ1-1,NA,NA,TGTGCCAGCAGTTATGGGGACATGAACACTGAAGCTTTCTTT,CASSYGDMNTEAFF
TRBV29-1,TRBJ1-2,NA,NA,TGCAGCGTTGCTCACAGTAGAAACTATGGCTACACCTTC,CSVAHSRNYGYTF
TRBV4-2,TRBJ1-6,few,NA,TGTGCCAGCAGCCAAGAGTTCGGTTCACCCCTCCACTTT,CASSQEFGSPLHF
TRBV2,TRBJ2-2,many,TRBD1,TGTGCCAGCGGTAAACAGGGGCCCACCGGGGAGCTGTTTTTT,CASGKQGPTGELFF
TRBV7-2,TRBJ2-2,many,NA,TGTGCCAGCAGCCCCGGGGGCTTGAACACCGGGGAGCTGTTTTTT,CASSPGGLNTGELFF